The rows below give T cell receptor beta chains drawn from one sample of a study of T cell repertoires in cytomegalovirus infection. MiXCR, applied by TCRdb to the reads, yields one record per CDR3 protein. The sample contains about 470,000 distinct CDR3 sequences, under 55% of which appear only once. What these receptors recognize is not known. This specimen consisted of cultured PBMCs, obtained from culture after CMV antigen stimulation. These receptors originate from a human donor in good health (CMV status not recorded). Some clones in this sample may be carry-over from other donors' samples. Both conserved end residues are part of each CDR3. A D gene is named only where the DNA matches it firmly. The size field is filled for only some rows; it gives once, few, many or a size class.

size,J,D,length,V,CDR3,DNA
NA,TRBJ2-1,TRBD2,13,TRBV6-2/TRBV6-3,CASIAGGPSEQFF,TGTGCCAGCATTGCGGGAGGCCCGAGTGAGCAGTTCTTC
NA,TRBJ2-3,NA,14,TRBV11-3,CASSLDRDTDTQYF,TGTGCCAGCAGCTTAGATCGAGACACAGATACGCAGTATTTT
NA,TRBJ2-3,TRBD2,18,TRBV6-6,CASSYAASGSPSTDTQYF,TGTGCCAGCAGTTACGCGGCTAGCGGGAGCCCGAGCACAGATACGCAGTATTTT
NA,TRBJ2-7,NA,14,TRBV18,CASSSQADSYEQYF,TGTGCCAGTTCGTCGCAGGCCGACTCCTACGAGCAGTACTTC
once,TRBJ2-1,NA,16,TRBV15,CATSRGRDQIYNEQFF,TGTGCCACCAGCAGAGGAAGGGACCAGATATACAATGAGCAGTTCTTC
NA,TRBJ2-1,NA,14,TRBV11-2,CASSLGVGDNEQFF,TGTGCCAGCAGCTTAGGTGTGGGAGACAATGAGCAGTTCTTC
NA,TRBJ1-6,NA,13,TRBV12-3/TRBV12-4,CASNIARRAPLHF,TGTGCCAGCAATATCGCTCGCCGGGCACCCCTCCACTTT
few,TRBJ2-1,TRBD2,15,TRBV12-3/TRBV12-4,CASRPTSGVRGEQFF,TGTGCCAGCAGACCGACTAGCGGGGTAAGGGGTGAGCAGTTCTTC
NA,TRBJ1-5,NA,17,TRBV20-1,CSARDYSLGFGNQPQHF,TGCAGTGCTAGAGATTACTCTCTGGGATTCGGCAATCAGCCCCAGCATTTT
NA,TRBJ2-5,NA,12,TRBV7-3,CASRGYQETQYF,TGTGCCAGCAGGGGTTATCAAGAGACCCAGTACTTC
once,TRBJ1-2,NA,15,TRBV20-1,CSARGSEGDARGYTF,TGCAGTGCTAGAGGGAGTGAGGGGGACGCTCGCGGCTACACCTTC
NA,TRBJ2-2,NA,14,TRBV6-2/TRBV6-3,CASIPDLNTGELFF,TGTGCCAGCATCCCCGACTTGAACACCGGGGAGCTGTTTTTT
NA,TRBJ2-4,TRBD1,15,TRBV7-4,CASSPPGQGINIQYF,TGTGCCAGCAGCCCTCCGGGACAGGGCATCAACATTCAGTACTTC
NA,TRBJ1-1,TRBD1,16,TRBV12-3/TRBV12-4,CASSLVSTGEFTEAFF,TGTGCCAGCAGTTTAGTCTCGACAGGGGAGTTCACTGAAGCTTTCTTT
few,TRBJ2-5,TRBD2,19,TRBV6-6,CASSYEGGPLLAGEETQYF,TGTGCCAGCAGTTACGAAGGGGGTCCCCTACTAGCGGGAGAAGAGACCCAGTACTTC
NA,TRBJ2-3,TRBD1,15,TRBV27,CASRKDRGGTDTQYF,TGTGCCAGCAGAAAAGACAGGGGGGGGACAGATACGCAGTATTTT
NA,TRBJ1-6,NA,14,TRBV28,CASSLSGKNSPLHF,TGTGCCAGCAGTTTATCAGGAAAAAATTCACCCCTCCACTTT
few,TRBJ2-3,NA,17,TRBV7-8,CASSLVTWVAGTDTQYF,TGTGCCAGCAGCTTAGTAACTTGGGTAGCAGGCACAGATACGCAGTATTTT
NA,TRBJ1-4,NA,17,TRBV7-4,CASSLVGKRETNEKLFF,TGTGCCAGCAGCTTAGTTGGGAAGCGGGAAACTAATGAAAAACTGTTTTTT
NA,TRBJ2-1,NA,16,TRBV7-8,CASSSLGGGYYNEQFF,TGTGCCAGCAGCTCATTAGGGGGGGGCTACTACAATGAGCAGTTCTTC